The rows below give T cell receptor beta chains drawn from one sample of a study of blood T cells in healthy people across ages. TCRdb re-derived calls from the 5' RACE reads in MiXCR, one entry per CDR3 protein. Of about 800,000 distinct CDR3 sequences in the sample, roughly 25% are singletons; the top ten hold approximately 3.7%. A further study also used this sample, focusing on T cells of mothers and their children.

Sequenced sample: blood. These receptors all come from a boy aged 5 to 17 in good health. Both conserved end residues are part of each CDR3. D genes are given only for firm matches. The size entry is marked missing in some rows and otherwise reads once, few, many or a size class.

D gene: -; V gene: TRBV9; clone size: -; J gene: TRBJ1-3; CDR3 protein: CASSVDGPPSGNTIYF; CDR3 DNA: TGTGCCAGCAGCGTGGACGGGCCGCCATCTGGAAACACCATATATTTT
D gene: -; V gene: TRBV5-1; clone size: few; J gene: TRBJ2-3; CDR3 protein: CASSLGSPGSNSTDTQYF; CDR3 DNA: TGCGCTAGCAGCTTAGGAAGCCCGGGGAGCAACTCCACAGATACGCAGTATTTT
D gene: -; V gene: TRBV12-3/TRBV12-4; clone size: -; J gene: TRBJ1-5; CDR3 protein: CASSPLDGEGSTDTQHF; CDR3 DNA: TGTGCCAGCAGTCCCCTGGATGGGGAGGGAAGCACAGATACGCAGCATTTT
D gene: -; V gene: TRBV2; clone size: -; J gene: TRBJ2-7; CDR3 protein: CASYGRLSSYEQYF; CDR3 DNA: TGTGCCAGCTACGGACGGCTAAGCTCCTACGAGCAGTACTTC
D gene: -; V gene: TRBV6-2/TRBV6-3; clone size: -; J gene: TRBJ1-1; CDR3 protein: CASNLWGPSTEAFF; CDR3 DNA: TGTGCCAGCAATCTTTGGGGACCGTCCACTGAAGCTTTCTTT
D gene: -; V gene: TRBV4-3; clone size: -; J gene: TRBJ2-4; CDR3 protein: CASSQELRGIQYF; CDR3 DNA: TGCGCCAGCAGCCAAGAGCTGAGAGGCATTCAGTACTTC
D gene: -; V gene: TRBV7-9; clone size: -; J gene: TRBJ2-7; CDR3 protein: CASSSSGVPYEQYF; CDR3 DNA: TGTGCCAGCAGCTCTTCCGGGGTTCCCTACGAGCAGTACTTC
D gene: -; V gene: TRBV27; clone size: few; J gene: TRBJ2-7; CDR3 protein: CASSHRDPLGEQYF; CDR3 DNA: TGTGCCAGCAGTCACCGGGACCCGCTGGGCGAGCAGTACTTC
D gene: -; V gene: TRBV4-2; clone size: -; J gene: TRBJ1-3; CDR3 protein: CASSQRQPSGNTIYF; CDR3 DNA: TGTGCCAGCAGCCAACGACAGCCCTCTGGAAACACCATATATTTT
D gene: TRBD2; V gene: TRBV7-2; clone size: few; J gene: TRBJ2-7; CDR3 protein: CASSSGGGRADEQYF; CDR3 DNA: TGTGCCAGCAGCTCCGGGGGCGGGAGGGCCGACGAGCAGTACTTC
D gene: TRBD1; V gene: TRBV7-2; clone size: -; J gene: TRBJ2-5; CDR3 protein: CASSHGQGWETQYF; CDR3 DNA: TGTGCCAGCAGCCATGGACAGGGGTGGGAGACCCAGTACTTC
D gene: -; V gene: TRBV5-1; clone size: few; J gene: TRBJ2-2; CDR3 protein: CASSPRGASNTGELFF; CDR3 DNA: TGCGCCAGCAGCCCCCGTGGGGCCTCGAACACCGGGGAGCTGTTTTTT
D gene: TRBD1; V gene: TRBV29-1; clone size: -; J gene: TRBJ2-3; CDR3 protein: CSSGQGAFTDTQYF; CDR3 DNA: TGCAGTTCAGGACAGGGGGCATTCACAGATACGCAGTATTTT
D gene: TRBD1; V gene: TRBV15; clone size: -; J gene: TRBJ2-6; CDR3 protein: CATSRGQGTGANVLTF; CDR3 DNA: TGTGCCACCAGCAGAGGACAGGGGACTGGGGCCAACGTCCTGACTTTC
D gene: -; V gene: TRBV29-1; clone size: few; J gene: TRBJ2-5; CDR3 protein: CSVEGLGWEETQYF; CDR3 DNA: TGCAGCGTTGAAGGGCTGGGCTGGGAAGAGACCCAGTACTTC
D gene: -; V gene: TRBV5-1; clone size: few; J gene: TRBJ2-5; CDR3 protein: CASSVDSDGAQYF; CDR3 DNA: TGCGCCAGCAGTGTGGACAGCGATGGGGCCCAGTACTTC
D gene: TRBD1; V gene: TRBV12-3/TRBV12-4; clone size: -; J gene: TRBJ1-1; CDR3 protein: CASRVQGARAFF; CDR3 DNA: TGTGCCAGCAGGGTACAGGGGGCGAGAGCTTTCTTT
D gene: -; V gene: TRBV6-5; clone size: -; J gene: TRBJ1-4; CDR3 protein: CTSSYGQDNEKLFF; CDR3 DNA: TGTACCAGCAGTTACGGGCAGGATAATGAAAAACTGTTTTTT
D gene: -; V gene: TRBV24-1; clone size: -; J gene: TRBJ2-7; CDR3 protein: CATGEATELLLINASYEQYF; CDR3 DNA: TGTGCCACCGGAGAGGCCACGGAGCTCCTCCTAATTAATGCCTCCTACGAGCAGTACTTC
D gene: TRBD1; V gene: TRBV6-2/TRBV6-3; clone size: -; J gene: TRBJ1-2; CDR3 protein: CASSFGSTGVNGYTF; CDR3 DNA: TGTGCCAGCAGTTTCGGTTCGACAGGGGTGAATGGCTACACCTTC
D gene: -; V gene: TRBV28; clone size: -; J gene: TRBJ1-4; CDR3 protein: CASSSTRGLQEKLFF; CDR3 DNA: TGTGCCAGCAGTTCGACACGGGGACTTCAGGAAAAACTGTTTTTT
D gene: TRBD1; V gene: TRBV5-1; clone size: -; J gene: TRBJ2-1; CDR3 protein: CASSWGVTGGSYNEQFF; CDR3 DNA: TGCGCCAGCAGCTGGGGAGTGACAGGGGGCTCCTACAATGAGCAGTTCTTC
D gene: TRBD2; V gene: TRBV28; clone size: -; J gene: TRBJ2-5; CDR3 protein: CASPGLAAPEYF; CDR3 DNA: TGTGCCTCCCCCGGACTAGCGGCCCCCGAGTACTTC
D gene: -; V gene: TRBV2; clone size: -; J gene: TRBJ2-3; CDR3 protein: CASSMPDRDWDTQYF; CDR3 DNA: TGTGCCAGCAGTATGCCCGACAGGGACTGGGATACGCAGTATTTT
D gene: TRBD2; V gene: TRBV4-3; clone size: few; J gene: TRBJ2-1; CDR3 protein: CASSQDRTSGGNEQFF; CDR3 DNA: TGCGCCAGCAGCCAAGATAGGACTAGCGGGGGGAATGAGCAGTTCTTC
D gene: -; V gene: TRBV7-9; clone size: -; J gene: TRBJ1-4; CDR3 protein: CASSLEETATNEKLFF; CDR3 DNA: TGTGCCAGCAGCTTAGAAGAGACAGCAACTAATGAAAAACTGTTTTTT
D gene: -; V gene: TRBV29-1; clone size: few; J gene: TRBJ2-2; CDR3 protein: CSVAPGASTGELFF; CDR3 DNA: TGCAGCGTCGCCCCTGGGGCCTCCACCGGGGAGCTGTTTTTT
D gene: TRBD2; V gene: TRBV4-3; clone size: few; J gene: TRBJ2-1; CDR3 protein: CASSQDPSGNEQFF; CDR3 DNA: TGCGCCAGCAGCCAAGATCCTAGCGGCAATGAGCAGTTCTTC
D gene: TRBD2; V gene: TRBV27; clone size: -; J gene: TRBJ2-7; CDR3 protein: CASSLNGLAGVYEQYF; CDR3 DNA: TGTGCCAGCAGTTTAAACGGACTAGCGGGAGTGTACGAGCAGTACTTC
D gene: TRBD2; V gene: TRBV10-3; clone size: -; J gene: TRBJ2-7; CDR3 protein: CAISVAGGDYEQYF; CDR3 DNA: TGTGCCATCAGTGTGGCGGGGGGTGACTACGAGCAGTACTTC
D gene: -; V gene: TRBV5-1; clone size: once; J gene: TRBJ1-2; CDR3 protein: CASSLAAGANYGYTF; CDR3 DNA: TGCGCCAGCAGCTTGGCGGCAGGGGCTAACTATGGCTACACCTTC
D gene: -; V gene: TRBV20-1; clone size: few; J gene: TRBJ2-6; CDR3 protein: CSARLSGTGANVLTF; CDR3 DNA: TGCAGTGCTAGACTGTCAGGGACTGGGGCCAACGTCCTGACTTTC
D gene: -; V gene: TRBV14; clone size: -; J gene: TRBJ1-1; CDR3 protein: CASSQDRRGTEAFF; CDR3 DNA: TGTGCCAGCAGCCAAGATAGGAGGGGCACTGAAGCTTTCTTT
D gene: TRBD1; V gene: TRBV4-1; clone size: -; J gene: TRBJ2-7; CDR3 protein: CASSQLLTGTVEQYF; CDR3 DNA: TGCGCCAGCAGCCAACTCCTAACCGGGACAGTCGAGCAGTACTTC
D gene: -; V gene: TRBV20-1; clone size: many; J gene: TRBJ1-1; CDR3 protein: CSADEGVDTEAFF; CDR3 DNA: TGCAGTGCGGACGAGGGTGTGGACACTGAAGCTTTCTTT
D gene: -; V gene: TRBV20-1; clone size: few; J gene: TRBJ2-3; CDR3 protein: CSARRGASGTDTQYF; CDR3 DNA: TGCAGTGCTAGGAGGGGGGCCTCCGGCACAGATACGCAGTATTTT
D gene: -; V gene: TRBV7-2; clone size: -; J gene: TRBJ1-2; CDR3 protein: CASSLDYMTATYGYTF; CDR3 DNA: TGTGCCAGCAGCTTAGATTATATGACAGCAACCTATGGCTACACCTTC
D gene: TRBD2; V gene: TRBV11-2; clone size: few; J gene: TRBJ2-3; CDR3 protein: CASSHRLAGVHDTQYF; CDR3 DNA: TGTGCCAGCAGCCATCGACTAGCGGGAGTACACGATACGCAGTATTTT
D gene: TRBD1; V gene: TRBV4-2; clone size: -; J gene: TRBJ2-4; CDR3 protein: CASSQDETGGDIQYF; CDR3 DNA: TGTGCCAGCAGCCAAGATGAGACAGGGGGGGACATTCAGTACTTC
D gene: TRBD2; V gene: TRBV11-2; clone size: -; J gene: TRBJ2-5; CDR3 protein: CASSLEAGGVQETQYF; CDR3 DNA: TGTGCCAGCAGCTTAGAGGCGGGAGGGGTCCAAGAGACCCAGTACTTC
D gene: -; V gene: TRBV7-2; clone size: -; J gene: TRBJ2-1; CDR3 protein: CASSVRRGAGYNEQFF; CDR3 DNA: TGTGCCAGCAGCGTGCGAAGGGGCGCCGGATACAATGAGCAGTTCTTC
D gene: TRBD2; V gene: TRBV2; clone size: -; J gene: TRBJ2-5; CDR3 protein: CASSEYQSGGHSQETQYF; CDR3 DNA: TGTGCCAGCAGTGAATATCAAAGCGGGGGGCACTCGCAAGAGACCCAGTACTTC
D gene: TRBD2; V gene: TRBV4-3; clone size: -; J gene: TRBJ2-7; CDR3 protein: CASSQDLTSGSIYEQYF; CDR3 DNA: TGCGCCAGCAGCCAAGATTTAACTAGCGGGAGTATCTACGAGCAGTACTTC
D gene: TRBD2; V gene: TRBV5-1; clone size: -; J gene: TRBJ2-7; CDR3 protein: CASSLEGLETYEQYF; CDR3 DNA: TGCGCCAGCAGCTTGGAGGGACTAGAGACCTACGAGCAGTACTTC